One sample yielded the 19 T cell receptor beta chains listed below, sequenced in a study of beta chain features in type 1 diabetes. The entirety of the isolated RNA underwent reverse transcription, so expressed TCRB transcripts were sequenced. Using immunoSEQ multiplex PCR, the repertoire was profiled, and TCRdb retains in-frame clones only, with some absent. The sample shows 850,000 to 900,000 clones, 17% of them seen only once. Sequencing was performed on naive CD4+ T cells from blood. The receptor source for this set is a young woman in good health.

The CDR3 is CASRLAGGPIIEQFF. CDR3 nucleotides: TGTGCCAGCAGACTAGCGGGAGGGCCGATTATTGAGCAGTTCTTC. This chain connects TRBV5-4 to TRBJ2-1; 13 nucleotides align to TRBD2. The CDR3 loop spans 15 amino acids. Unmatched junction bases numbered 8, after V lost 5 bases and J lost 9 bases. Per germline, CDR1 SGHNT and CDR2 YYREEE (reference sequence).

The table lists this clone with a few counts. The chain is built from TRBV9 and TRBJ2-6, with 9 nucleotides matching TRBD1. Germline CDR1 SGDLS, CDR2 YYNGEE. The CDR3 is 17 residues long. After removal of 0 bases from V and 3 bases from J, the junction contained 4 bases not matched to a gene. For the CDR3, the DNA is TGTGCCAGCAGCGTAGTAGGGACAGGGCGTGGGGCCAACGTCCTGACTTTC. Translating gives CASSVVGTGRGANVLTF. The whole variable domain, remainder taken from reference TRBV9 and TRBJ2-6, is DSGVTQTPKHLITATGQRVTLRCSPRSGDLSVYWYQQSLDQGLQFLIQYYNGEERAKGNILERFSAQQFPDLHSELNLSSLELGDSALYFCASSVVGTGRGANVLTFGAGSRLTVL.

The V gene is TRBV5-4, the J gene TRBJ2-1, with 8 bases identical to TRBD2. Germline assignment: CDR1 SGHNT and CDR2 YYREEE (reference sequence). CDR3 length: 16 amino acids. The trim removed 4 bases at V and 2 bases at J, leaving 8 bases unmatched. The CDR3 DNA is TGTGCCAGCAGCACGGGGGGACTAGTGCCCTACAATGAGCAGTTCTTC. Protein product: CASSTGGLVPYNEQFF.

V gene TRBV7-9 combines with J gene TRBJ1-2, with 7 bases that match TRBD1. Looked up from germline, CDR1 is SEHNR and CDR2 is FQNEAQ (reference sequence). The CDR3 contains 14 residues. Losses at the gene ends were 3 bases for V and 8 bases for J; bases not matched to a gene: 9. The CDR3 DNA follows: TGTGCCAGCAGCTTTGCAGACAGGGTAGGAGGCTACACCTTC. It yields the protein CASSFADRVGGYTF.

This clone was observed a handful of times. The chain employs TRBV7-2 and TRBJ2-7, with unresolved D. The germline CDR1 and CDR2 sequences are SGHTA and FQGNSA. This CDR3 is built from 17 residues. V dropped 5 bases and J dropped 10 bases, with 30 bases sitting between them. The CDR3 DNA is TGTGCCAGCAGCAAACACCCCAAGTCCAGTGCGGCACCGCCCCAGTACTTC. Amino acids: CASSKHPKSSAAPPQYF.

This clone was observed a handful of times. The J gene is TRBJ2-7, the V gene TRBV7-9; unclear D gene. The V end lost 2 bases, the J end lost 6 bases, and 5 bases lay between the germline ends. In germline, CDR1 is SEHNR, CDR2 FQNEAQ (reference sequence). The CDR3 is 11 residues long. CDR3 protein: CASSLRAEQYF. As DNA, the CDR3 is TGTGCCAGCAGCTTACGGGCCGAGCAGTACTTC.

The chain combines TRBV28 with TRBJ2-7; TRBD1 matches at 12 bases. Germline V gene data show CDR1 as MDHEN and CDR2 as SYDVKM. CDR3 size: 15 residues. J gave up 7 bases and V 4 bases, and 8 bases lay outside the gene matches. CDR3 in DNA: TGTGCCAGCAGTTCGGGACAGGGGGCCCCCCTTGAGCAGTACTTC. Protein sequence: CASSSGQGAPLEQYF.

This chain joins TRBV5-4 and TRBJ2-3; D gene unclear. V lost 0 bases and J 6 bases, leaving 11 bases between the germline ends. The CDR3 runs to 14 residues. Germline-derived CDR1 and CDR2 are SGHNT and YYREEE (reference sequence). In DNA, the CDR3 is TGTGCCAGCAGCTTGGCCCACGGAGCGGATACGCAGTATTTT. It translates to CASSLAHGADTQYF.

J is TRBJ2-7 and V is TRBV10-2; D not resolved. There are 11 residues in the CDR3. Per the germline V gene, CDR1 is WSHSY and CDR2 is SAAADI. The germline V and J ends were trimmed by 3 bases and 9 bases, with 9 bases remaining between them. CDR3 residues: CASSESVRQYF. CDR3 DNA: TGCGCCAGCAGTGAATCAGTTCGGCAGTACTTC.

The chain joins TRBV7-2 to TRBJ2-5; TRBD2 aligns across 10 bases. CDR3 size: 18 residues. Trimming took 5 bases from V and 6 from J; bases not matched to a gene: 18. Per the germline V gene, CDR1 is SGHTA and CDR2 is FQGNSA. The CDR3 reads CASSTQGLARTKIKTQYF. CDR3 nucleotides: TGTGCCAGCAGCACCCAGGGACTAGCGAGGACTAAAATCAAGACCCAGTACTTC.

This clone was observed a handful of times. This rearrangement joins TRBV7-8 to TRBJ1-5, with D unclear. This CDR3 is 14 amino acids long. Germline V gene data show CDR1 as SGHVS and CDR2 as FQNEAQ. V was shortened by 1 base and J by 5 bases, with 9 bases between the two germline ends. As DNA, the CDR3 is TGTGCCAGCAGCTTAGAATTGCGTTATCAGCCCCAGCATTTT. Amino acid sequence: CASSLELRYQPQHF.

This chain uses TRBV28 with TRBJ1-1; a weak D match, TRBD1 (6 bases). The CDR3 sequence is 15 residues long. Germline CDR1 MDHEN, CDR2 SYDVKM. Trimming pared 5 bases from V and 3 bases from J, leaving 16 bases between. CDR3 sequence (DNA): TGTGCCAGCAGTCCCTCACAGGGATCGGACACTGAAGCTTTCTTT. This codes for CASSPSQGSDTEAFF.

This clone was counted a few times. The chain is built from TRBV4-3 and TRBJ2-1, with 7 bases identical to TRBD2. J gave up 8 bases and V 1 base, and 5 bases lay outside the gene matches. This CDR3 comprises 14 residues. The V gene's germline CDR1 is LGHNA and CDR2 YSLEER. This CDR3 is CASSQVAGVDEQFF. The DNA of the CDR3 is TGCGCCAGCAGCCAAGTCGCGGGAGTGGATGAGCAGTTCTTC.

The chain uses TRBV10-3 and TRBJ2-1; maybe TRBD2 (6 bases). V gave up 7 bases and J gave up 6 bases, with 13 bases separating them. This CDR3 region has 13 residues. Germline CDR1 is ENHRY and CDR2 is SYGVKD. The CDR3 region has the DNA TGTGCCATCACCACGGGAGCGGTCAATGAGCAGTTCTTC. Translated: CAITTGAVNEQFF.

CDR3 sequence reads: CAISILAGGYNEQFF. The CDR3, as DNA: TGTGCCATCAGTATACTAGCGGGAGGGTACAATGAGCAGTTCTTC. The rearrangement joins TRBV10-3 to TRBJ2-1, with 13 bases aligning to TRBD2. CDR3 size: 15 residues. The V gene's germline CDR1 is ENHRY and CDR2 SYGVKD. V lost 5 bases and J lost 4; bases outside the gene matches: 2.

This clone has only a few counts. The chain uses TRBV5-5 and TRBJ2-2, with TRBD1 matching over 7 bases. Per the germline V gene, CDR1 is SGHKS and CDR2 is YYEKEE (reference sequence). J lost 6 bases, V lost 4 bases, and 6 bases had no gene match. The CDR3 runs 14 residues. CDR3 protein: CASSGSTGPGELFF. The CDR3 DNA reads TGTGCCAGCAGCGGATCGACAGGGCCCGGGGAGCTGTTTTTT. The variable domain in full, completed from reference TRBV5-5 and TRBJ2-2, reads DAGVTQSPTHLIKTRGQQVTLRCSPISGHKSVSWYQQVLGQGPQFIFQYYEKEERGRGNFPDRFSARQFPNYSSELNVNALLLGDSALYLCASSGSTGPGELFFGEGSRLTVL.

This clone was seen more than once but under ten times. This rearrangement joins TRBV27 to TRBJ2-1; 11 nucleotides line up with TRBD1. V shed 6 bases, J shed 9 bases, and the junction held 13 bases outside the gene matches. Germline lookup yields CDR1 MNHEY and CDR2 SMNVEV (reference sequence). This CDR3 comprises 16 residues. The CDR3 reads CASRRVPGQGVREQFF. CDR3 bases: TGTGCCAGCAGGCGCGTCCCGGGACAGGGGGTTCGTGAGCAGTTCTTC.

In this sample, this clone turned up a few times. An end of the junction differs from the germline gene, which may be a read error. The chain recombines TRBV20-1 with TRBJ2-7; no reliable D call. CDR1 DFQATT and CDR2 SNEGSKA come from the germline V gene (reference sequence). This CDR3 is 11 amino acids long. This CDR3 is CSAIRSLGLHF. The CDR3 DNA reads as TGCAGTGCTATTAGATCACTTGGGCTGCACTTC.

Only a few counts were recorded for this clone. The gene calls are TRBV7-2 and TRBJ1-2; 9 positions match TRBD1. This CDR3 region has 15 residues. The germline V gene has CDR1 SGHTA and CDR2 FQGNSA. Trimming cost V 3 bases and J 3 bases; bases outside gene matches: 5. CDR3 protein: CASSLLTGGHYGYTF. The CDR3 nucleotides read TGTGCCAGCAGCTTGTTGACAGGGGGACACTATGGCTACACCTTC.